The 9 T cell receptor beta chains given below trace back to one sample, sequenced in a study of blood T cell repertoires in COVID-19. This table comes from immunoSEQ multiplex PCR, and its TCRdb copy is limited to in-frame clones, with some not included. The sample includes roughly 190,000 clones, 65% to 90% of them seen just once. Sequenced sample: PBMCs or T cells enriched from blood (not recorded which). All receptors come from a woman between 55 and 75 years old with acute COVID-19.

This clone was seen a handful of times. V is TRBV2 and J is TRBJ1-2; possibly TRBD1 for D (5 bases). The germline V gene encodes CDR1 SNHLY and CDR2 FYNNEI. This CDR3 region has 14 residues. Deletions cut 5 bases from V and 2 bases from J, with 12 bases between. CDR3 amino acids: CASSPQGFNYGYTF. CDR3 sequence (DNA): TGTGCCAGCAGTCCTCAGGGATTCAACTATGGCTACACCTTC.

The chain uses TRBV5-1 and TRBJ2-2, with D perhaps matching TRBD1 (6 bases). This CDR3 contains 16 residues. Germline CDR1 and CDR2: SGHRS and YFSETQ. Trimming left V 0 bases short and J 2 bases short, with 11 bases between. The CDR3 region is CASSLVGGPNTGELFF. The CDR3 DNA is TGCGCCAGCAGCTTGGTAGGGGGTCCCAACACCGGGGAGCTGTTTTTT.

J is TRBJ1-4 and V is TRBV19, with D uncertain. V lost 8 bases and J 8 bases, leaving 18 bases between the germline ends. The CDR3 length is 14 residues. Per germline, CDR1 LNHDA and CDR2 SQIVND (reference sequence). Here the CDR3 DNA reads TGTGCCAGTTCGGAGGTGGAACTGGGGGAAAAACTGTTTTTT. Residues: CASSEVELGEKLFF. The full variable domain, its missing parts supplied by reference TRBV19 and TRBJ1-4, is DGGITQSPKYLFRKEGQNVTLSCEQNLNHDAMYWYRQDPGQGLRLIYYSQIVNDFQKGDIAEGYSVSREKKESFPLTVTSAQKNPTAFYLCASSEVELGEKLFFGSGTQLSVL.

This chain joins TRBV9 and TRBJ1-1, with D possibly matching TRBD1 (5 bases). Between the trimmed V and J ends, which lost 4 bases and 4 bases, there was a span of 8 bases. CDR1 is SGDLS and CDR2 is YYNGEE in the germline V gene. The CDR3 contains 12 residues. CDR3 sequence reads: CASSRGPTEAFF. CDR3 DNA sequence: TGTGCCAGCAGCAGGGGCCCCACTGAAGCTTTCTTT.

CDR3 coding DNA: TGTGCCAGCAGCTTCCGGGACAGGGATGGCATGAACACTGAAGCTTTCTTT. Its translation is CASSFRDRDGMNTEAFF. This chain links TRBV21-1 with TRBJ1-1; TRBD1, the D gene given by the table, was not confirmed from the DNA. TRBV21-1 is flagged as a pseudogene. The CDR3 is 17 residues long.

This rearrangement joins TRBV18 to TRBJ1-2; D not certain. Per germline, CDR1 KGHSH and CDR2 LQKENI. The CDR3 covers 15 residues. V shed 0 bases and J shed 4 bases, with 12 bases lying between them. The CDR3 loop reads CASSPPQQNVYGYTF. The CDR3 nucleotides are TGTGCCAGCTCACCACCGCAACAGAACGTCTATGGCTACACCTTC. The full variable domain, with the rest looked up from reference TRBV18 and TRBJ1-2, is NAGVMQNPRHLVRRRGQEARLRCSPMKGHSHVYWYRQLPEEGLKFMVYLQKENIIDESGMPKERFSAEFPKEGPSILRIQQVVRGDSAAYFCASSPPQQNVYGYTFGSGTRLTVV.

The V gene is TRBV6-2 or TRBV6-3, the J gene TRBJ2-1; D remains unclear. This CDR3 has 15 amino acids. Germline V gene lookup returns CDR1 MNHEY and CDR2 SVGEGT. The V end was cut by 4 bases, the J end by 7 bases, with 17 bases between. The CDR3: CASSWARILTNEQFF. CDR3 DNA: TGTGCCAGCAGTTGGGCCAGGATTTTAACGAATGAGCAGTTCTTC.

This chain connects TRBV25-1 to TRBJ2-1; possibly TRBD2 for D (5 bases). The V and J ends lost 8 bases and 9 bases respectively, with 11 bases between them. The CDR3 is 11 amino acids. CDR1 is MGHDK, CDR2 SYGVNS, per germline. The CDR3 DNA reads TGTGCCAGCCAGAGGGTCGGTGAGCAGTTCTTC. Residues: CASQRVGEQFF.

The CDR3 sequence is CAWVKLAGGNEQYF. CDR3 DNA sequence: TGTGCCTGGGTAAAACTAGCGGGAGGCAACGAGCAGTACTTC. The chain uses TRBV30 and TRBJ2-7, with 12 nucleotides matching TRBD2. CDR1 GTSNPN and CDR2 SVGIG come from the germline V gene (reference sequence). This CDR3 region has 14 residues. Trimming cost V 5 bases and J 5 bases; bases outside gene matches: 7.